This TCR beta chain was obtained from a study of CD8 T cells in Susac syndrome. Study conclusions and caveats: By the study's own acknowledgment, its TCR sequencing and HLA analysis included relatively few individuals.

RNA totalling about 0.45 to 1 ug underwent reverse transcription with random hexamers. By means of immunoSEQ multiplex PCR, TCR beta CDR3 spanning 54 Vbeta and 13 Jbeta underwent amplification. TCRdb reprocessed the immunoSEQ multiplex PCR reads with MiXCR, giving one entry per CDR3 protein. The sample contains approximately 71,000 distinct CDR3 sequences, 95% to 96% of which appear only once. V dropped 1 base and J dropped 0 bases, with 6 bases sitting between them. CDR3 size: 14 residues. With regard to this clonotype: As yet, its antigen is unknown.

Blood CD8+ and CD4+ T cells underwent high-throughput TCR beta sequencing. The multiple sclerosis control cohort comprised treatment-naive individuals presenting with stable or active relapsing-remitting disease. This clonotype was sampled from a human donor with multiple sclerosis. The source material was CD4+ T cells from PBMCs. This sequence joins TRBV12-3 or TRBV12-4 and TRBJ1-2; D gene uncertain. In DNA form, the CDR3 reads TGTGCCAGCAGTTTAGGTCCAGCTAACTATGGCTACACCTTC. Protein product: CASSLGPANYGYTF.